Listed below are T cell receptor beta chains from one sample, sequenced in a study of regulatory T cells in long-lasting Graves disease. Via MiXCR, TCRdb re-called the multiplex PCR reads, giving one row per CDR3 protein. Of 350,000 to 450,000 distinct CDR3 sequences in the sample, 16% were seen once. The same specimen was also included in a second study, on T cells in Graves' hyperthyroidism and ophthalmopathy.

The source was peripheral blood mononuclear cells (PBMCs), collected at new diagnosis, from a patient treated with antithyroid drugs. The source of these receptors is a man aged 40-49 years with Graves disease. Both conserved end residues are part of each CDR3. Fields, in order: clone size, D gene, J gene, V gene, CDR3 protein, CDR3 DNA. The D gene is left open where the match is weak. Clone size is given for some rows only: seen once, a few or many times, or a class if the clone is expanded.

>-|-|TRBJ2-7|TRBV3-1
CASSQESGRYEQYF
TGTGCCAGCAGCCAAGAGTCGGGTCGGTACGAGCAGTACTTC
>-|-|TRBJ1-5|TRBV7-8
CASSPRGSVFGPQHF
TGTGCCAGCAGCCCGCGGGGGTCAGTGTTCGGGCCCCAGCATTTT
>many|-|TRBJ2-5|TRBV15
CATSRSRGDQETQYF
TGTGCCACCAGCAGGAGTAGGGGGGATCAAGAGACCCAGTACTTC
>many|-|TRBJ2-7|TRBV10-3
CAISWVETQEAYEQYF
TGTGCCATCAGCTGGGTCGAAACACAGGAAGCCTACGAGCAGTACTTC
>many|TRBD1|TRBJ1-5|TRBV20-1
CSARDQGGQPQHF
TGCAGTGCTAGAGATCAGGGGGGGCAGCCCCAGCATTTT
>-|TRBD1|TRBJ2-1|TRBV10-3
CAISEGQGNYNEQFF
TGTGCCATCAGTGAGGGACAGGGGAACTACAATGAGCAGTTCTTC
>few|TRBD1|TRBJ1-3|TRBV20-1
CSAKDRGTNTIYF
TGCAGTGCAAAGGACAGGGGTACGAACACCATATATTTT
>few|-|TRBJ2-3|TRBV7-2
CASSLRFVAGATDTQYF
TGTGCCAGCAGCTTAAGATTTGTGGCGGGGGCCACAGATACGCAGTATTTT
>many|-|TRBJ2-1|TRBV5-1
CASSIETGYNEQFF
TGCGCCAGCAGCATCGAGACCGGATACAATGAGCAGTTCTTC
>few|-|TRBJ1-5|TRBV6-1
CASTRWGAGQPQHF
TGTGCCAGCACCCGGTGGGGGGCTGGGCAGCCCCAGCATTTT
>many|TRBD1|TRBJ2-7|TRBV10-3
CASRRDRTTYEQYF
TGTGCCAGTCGCCGGGACAGGACTACCTACGAGCAGTACTTC
>-|-|TRBJ2-7|TRBV19
CASGDLTCNEQYF
TGTGCCAGTGGGGACCTAACCTGCAATGAGCAGTACTTC
>-|TRBD1|TRBJ1-5|TRBV5-5
CASSLFGQGLGQPQHF
TGTGCCAGCAGCTTGTTCGGACAGGGGTTGGGTCAGCCCCAGCATTTT
>-|-|TRBJ2-4|TRBV20-1
CSARDLGTKNIQYF
TGCAGTGCTAGAGATTTAGGGACCAAAAACATTCAGTACTTC
>many|TRBD1|TRBJ1-4|TRBV2
CASTELDRGNEKLFF
TGTGCCAGCACCGAGTTGGACAGGGGAAATGAAAAACTGTTTTTT
>few|-|TRBJ1-3|TRBV6-1
CASSETLPSSGNTIYF
TGTGCCAGCAGTGAAACCCTTCCGAGCTCTGGAAACACCATATATTTT
>-|TRBD1|TRBJ2-7|TRBV6-1
CASSTARTGSYEQYF
TGTGCCAGCTCGACGGCGAGGACAGGGTCCTACGAGCAGTACTTC
>many|TRBD1|TRBJ1-2|TRBV5-1
CASSLGQGTSRNGYTF
TGCGCCAGCAGCTTGGGACAGGGGACTTCTCGGAATGGCTACACCTTC
>few|-|TRBJ2-5|TRBV20-1
CSARDNVVETQYF
TGCAGTGCTAGAGATAACGTAGTAGAGACCCAGTACTTC
>many|-|TRBJ1-4|TRBV7-6
CASSPSYVGEKLFF
TGTGCCAGCAGCCCGTCGTACGTCGGGGAAAAACTGTTTTTT
>-|-|TRBJ1-5|TRBV6-1
CASRGVSPNQPQHF
TGTGCCAGCAGAGGGGTCAGCCCCAATCAGCCCCAGCATTTT
>-|-|TRBJ2-3|TRBV11-3
CASSLGIKWGGDAITDTQYF
TGTGCCAGCAGCTTGGGAATTAAGTGGGGCGGGGACGCAATCACAGATACGCAGTATTTT
>-|-|TRBJ1-5|TRBV12-3/TRBV12-4
CASSLKVGQPQHF
TGTGCCAGCAGTTTAAAGGTTGGACAGCCCCAGCATTTT
>many|-|TRBJ2-3|TRBV20-1
CSANDLATHTQYF
TGCAGTGCGAATGACCTAGCGACTCATACGCAGTATTTT
>many|TRBD1|TRBJ2-5|TRBV7-8
CASSRDRGQTQYF
TGTGCCAGCAGCCGAGACAGGGGGCAGACCCAGTACTTC
>-|TRBD1|TRBJ1-2|TRBV7-2
CASSPRTGRDGYTF
TGTGCCAGCAGCCCGAGGACAGGGAGGGATGGCTACACCTTC
>many|TRBD2|TRBJ2-3|TRBV27
CASRLAGASDTQYF
TGTGCCAGCAGACTAGCGGGGGCTTCAGATACGCAGTATTTT